The next 14 T cell receptor beta chains were all read from a single sample in a study of low-dose radiotherapy and immunotherapy resistance in tumors. TRAV and TRBV primers primed cDNA for both TCRalpha and TCRbeta. Amplification of TCRs used a constant-region primer and V-primer adapter for about 19 PCR cycles. TCRdb itself ran the reads through MiXCR, one entry per CDR3 protein. The profile covers tens of thousands of distinct CDR3 sequences, with more than 20% appearing a single time and roughly 12% taken by the ten largest. Time point reported: after trial treatment. This sample's treatment: LDRT plus nivolumab, ipilimumab, low-dose cyclophosphamide and aspirin (RACIN trial). The starting material was PBMCs, obtained after low-dose radiotherapy plus immunotherapy. The origin of the receptors is a female donor with ovarian cancer.

In this sample, this clonotype turned up many times. The J gene is TRBJ2-6, the V gene TRBV3-1, with a tentative D call TRBD2 (6 bases). Per the germline V gene, CDR1 is LGHDT and CDR2 is YNNKEL (reference sequence). V lost 0 bases and J 0 bases, leaving 18 bases between the germline ends. The CDR3 is 20 residues long. Written as DNA, the CDR3 is TGTGCCAGCAGCCAAGAGTCGTGGCTAGCGCGGACCTCTGGGGCCAACGTCCTGACTTTC. Its protein is CASSQESWLARTSGANVLTF.

This clonotype was detected many times. The chain couples TRBV12-3 or TRBV12-4 to TRBJ2-1, with 11 bases identical to TRBD1. The CDR3 is 15 residues long. Unmatched junction bases numbered 2, after V lost 4 bases and J lost 3 bases. The CDR3 DNA reads TGTGCCAGCAGTTCCGGGACAGGGGGCTACAATGAGCAGTTCTTC. It encodes CASSSGTGGYNEQFF.

This clonotype was recorded at least ten times. V is TRBV4-1 and J is TRBJ1-2; the match to TRBD1 covers 7 bases. There are 15 residues in the CDR3. The trim removed 3 bases at V and 8 bases at J, leaving 12 bases unmatched. The germline V gene has CDR1 MGHRA and CDR2 YSYEKL. CDR3 DNA sequence: TGCGCCAGCAGCCACGATTTGAGGGGGCGCGGGGGCTACACCTTC. Translating it yields CASSHDLRGRGGYTF.

With regard to this clonotype: The likely explanation is a read error, given a far larger clone one base away. This rearrangement joins TRBV5-4 to TRBJ2-1; the D is unclear. This CDR3 is built from 14 residues. The V and J ends lost 0 bases and 10 bases respectively, with 14 bases between them. Germline CDR1 SGHNT, CDR2 YYREEE (reference sequence). CDR3 sequence (DNA): TGTGCCAGCAGCTTGGGGACGAGCTCCTACGAGCAGTTCTTC. Amino acid sequence: CASSLGTSSYEQFF.

This clonotype was picked up many times. V gene TRBV20-1 combines with J gene TRBJ1-5; maybe TRBD1 (5 bases). The CDR3 extends over 15 amino acids. Deletions cut 6 bases from V and 0 bases from J, with 15 bases between. CDR1 is DFQATT, CDR2 SNEGSKA, per germline (reference sequence). Written as DNA, the CDR3 is TGCAGTGCGACCGGGACGGGATATAGCAATCAGCCCCAGCATTTT. Its translation is CSATGTGYSNQPQHF.

This clonotype appeared many times. CDR3 DNA sequence: TGCGCCAGCACAGGAGCGGGGAACACTGAAGCTTTCTTT. It specifies CASTGAGNTEAFF. The chain uses TRBV5-1 and TRBJ1-1, with unresolved D. With 6 bases removed from V and 1 base from J, the gap between germline ends came to 10 bases. Germline lookup yields CDR1 SGHRS and CDR2 YFSETQ. There are 13 residues in the CDR3.

Notes on this clonotype: This likely came from a read error, as a far larger clone is one base away. The chain links TRBV5-3 to TRBJ2-2; D may match TRBD1 or TRBD2 (5 bases each). TRBV5-3 is an ORF; its function is uncertain. The CDR3 is 16 residues long. CDR3 nucleotides: TGTGTCAGCAGCTTTATGGGACCGTCGAACACCGGGGAGCTGTTTTTT. Its protein product is CVSSFMGPSNTGELFF.

This clonotype was detected many times. The rearrangement uses TRBV20-1 and TRBJ2-5; perhaps TRBD2 as D (6 bases). The CDR3 covers 16 residues. CDR1 DFQATT and CDR2 SNEGSKA come from the germline V gene (reference sequence). Trimming stripped 5 bases from V and 1 base from J, with 20 bases between. The CDR3 sequence: CSASSSGRVGQETQYF. The CDR3 nucleotides are TGCAGTGCTTCCAGTAGCGGTCGGGTAGGCCAAGAGACCCAGTACTTC.

This clonotype appeared many times. At one of its ends the junction is not consistent with the germline gene, which may arise from a read error. The chain uses TRBV28 and TRBJ2-7, with TRBD2 matching over 13 bases. The CDR3 has 13 residues. The V gene's germline CDR1 is MDHEN and CDR2 SYDVKM. The DNA of the CDR3 is TGTGCCAGCAGCAGACTAGCGGGGGGCCCCGTTTGGTTC. Its translation is CASSRLAGGPVWF. Variable domain in full (rest from reference TRBV28 and TRBJ2-7): DVKVTQSSRYLVKRTGEKVFLECVQDMDHENMFWYRQDPGLGLRLIYFSYDVKMKEKGDIPEGYSVSREKKERFSLILESASTNQTSMYLCASSRLAGGPVWFGPGTRLTVT.

There are many counts of this clonotype. The chain employs TRBV4-3 and TRBJ2-3; TRBD2 aligns across 8 bases. The CDR3 has 16 amino acids. The V and J ends lost 4 bases and 0 bases, in that order; junction bases with no gene match: 6. The germline V gene has CDR1 LGHNA and CDR2 YSLEER. The CDR3 nucleotides read TGCGCCAGCAGCCGGATGACTAGCGCAAGCACAGATACGCAGTATTTT. Translating it yields CASSRMTSASTDTQYF.

A word on this clonotype: The likely explanation is a read error, given a far larger clone one base away. V gene TRBV5-6 combines with J gene TRBJ2-7; the D is unclear. Trimming left V 4 bases short and J 2 bases short, with 10 bases between. CDR3 length: 13 amino acids. Germline values: CDR1 SGHDT, CDR2 YYEEEE. The CDR3 bases are TGTGCCAGCAGCCTAGACATTGCCTACGAGCAGTACTTC. It encodes CASSLDIAYEQYF.

This sequence joins TRBV20-1 and TRBJ2-3; no definite D call. The CDR3 sequence is 11 residues long. V was shortened by 8 bases and J by 0 bases, with 6 bases between the two germline ends. Germline values: CDR1 DFQATT, CDR2 SNEGSKA (reference sequence). Here the CDR3 reads CSFWSTDTQYF. For the CDR3, the DNA is TGCAGTTTCTGGAGCACAGATACGCAGTATTTT.

This clonotype appeared many times. V and J are TRBV7-2 and TRBJ2-1; 13 bases align to TRBD2. The CDR3 length is 20 residues. J gave up 1 base and V 5 bases, and 14 bases lay outside the gene matches. Germline CDR1 SGHTA, CDR2 FQGNSA. The CDR3 bases are TGTGCCAGCAGCAAACGAGCCGGGACTAGCGGGGTTCTGTCCTACAATGAGCAGTTCTTC. Translated: CASSKRAGTSGVLSYNEQFF.

This clonotype has a count of ten or more. The J gene is TRBJ1-1, the V gene TRBV11-2, with D tentatively TRBD1 (6 bases). V lost 5 bases and J lost 1, with 11 bases in between. The CDR3 contains 14 residues. The germline CDR1 and CDR2 sequences are SGHAT and FQNNGV. As DNA, the CDR3 is TGTGCCAGCAGCATCCTAGGGGGGAACACTGAAGCTTTCTTT. Translating gives CASSILGGNTEAFF. The full variable domain, completed using reference TRBV11-2 and TRBJ1-1, is EAGVAQSPRYKIIEKRQSVAFWCNPISGHATLYWYQQILGQGPKLLIQFQNNGVVDDSQLPKDRFSAERLKGVDSTLKIQPAKLEDSAVYLCASSILGGNTEAFFGQGTRLTVV.